Sequencing of this T cell receptor (beta chain) was carried out in a study of shared clonotypes between healthy human individuals. Study-wide points: Relative to memory subsets, naive subsets generally showed larger estimated richness.

Trimming stripped 6 bases from V and 5 bases from J, with 8 bases between. Germline V gene data show CDR1 as SNHLY and CDR2 as FYNNEI. This CDR3 contains 12 residues. Investigators divided CD4+ cells into CD45RA+ naive and CD45RA-negative memory subsets. Sequenced by immunoSEQ multiplex PCR; TCRdb stores in-frame clones only, minus some. This sample yields roughly 1 million clones, of which about 75% are seen a single time; approximately 1.5% belongs to the top ten. Comments on this clone: Its cognate antigen is unknown.

The sequence derives from a man between 18 and 35 years old in good health. The chain couples TRBV2 to TRBJ2-1; no definite D call. The sequencing sample was made of memory CD4+ T cells sorted from blood. Subset meaning: CD45RA-negative fraction. As DNA, the CDR3 is TGTGCCAGCAGGCGTCTGAACAATGAGCAGTTCTTC. Translating gives CASRRLNNEQFF.